The T cell receptor beta chain under discussion was sequenced for a study of blood T cell repertoires in COVID-19. Germline V CDR1 and CDR2: LNHDA, SQIVND (reference sequence). Deletions cut 1 base from V and 2 bases from J, with 9 bases between. The CDR3 extends over 14 amino acids. Produced via immunoSEQ multiplex PCR; TCRdb's table is partial and in-frame only. This repertoire shows about 150,000 clones, around 81% found once; its top ten account for more than 5%. Cohort 3 recovered donors had two negative PCRs, clearance, or symptom resolution. V is TRBV19 and J is TRBJ2-7; the D gene is possibly TRBD1 (6 bases). The sequence was obtained from a woman between 40 and 50 years old who had recovered from COVID-19. Specimen: PBMCs or T cells enriched from blood (not recorded which). CDR3 nucleotides: TGTGCCAGTAGTATAGGCAGACAGGCCTACGAGCAGTACTTC. Translating gives CASSIGRQAYEQYF.